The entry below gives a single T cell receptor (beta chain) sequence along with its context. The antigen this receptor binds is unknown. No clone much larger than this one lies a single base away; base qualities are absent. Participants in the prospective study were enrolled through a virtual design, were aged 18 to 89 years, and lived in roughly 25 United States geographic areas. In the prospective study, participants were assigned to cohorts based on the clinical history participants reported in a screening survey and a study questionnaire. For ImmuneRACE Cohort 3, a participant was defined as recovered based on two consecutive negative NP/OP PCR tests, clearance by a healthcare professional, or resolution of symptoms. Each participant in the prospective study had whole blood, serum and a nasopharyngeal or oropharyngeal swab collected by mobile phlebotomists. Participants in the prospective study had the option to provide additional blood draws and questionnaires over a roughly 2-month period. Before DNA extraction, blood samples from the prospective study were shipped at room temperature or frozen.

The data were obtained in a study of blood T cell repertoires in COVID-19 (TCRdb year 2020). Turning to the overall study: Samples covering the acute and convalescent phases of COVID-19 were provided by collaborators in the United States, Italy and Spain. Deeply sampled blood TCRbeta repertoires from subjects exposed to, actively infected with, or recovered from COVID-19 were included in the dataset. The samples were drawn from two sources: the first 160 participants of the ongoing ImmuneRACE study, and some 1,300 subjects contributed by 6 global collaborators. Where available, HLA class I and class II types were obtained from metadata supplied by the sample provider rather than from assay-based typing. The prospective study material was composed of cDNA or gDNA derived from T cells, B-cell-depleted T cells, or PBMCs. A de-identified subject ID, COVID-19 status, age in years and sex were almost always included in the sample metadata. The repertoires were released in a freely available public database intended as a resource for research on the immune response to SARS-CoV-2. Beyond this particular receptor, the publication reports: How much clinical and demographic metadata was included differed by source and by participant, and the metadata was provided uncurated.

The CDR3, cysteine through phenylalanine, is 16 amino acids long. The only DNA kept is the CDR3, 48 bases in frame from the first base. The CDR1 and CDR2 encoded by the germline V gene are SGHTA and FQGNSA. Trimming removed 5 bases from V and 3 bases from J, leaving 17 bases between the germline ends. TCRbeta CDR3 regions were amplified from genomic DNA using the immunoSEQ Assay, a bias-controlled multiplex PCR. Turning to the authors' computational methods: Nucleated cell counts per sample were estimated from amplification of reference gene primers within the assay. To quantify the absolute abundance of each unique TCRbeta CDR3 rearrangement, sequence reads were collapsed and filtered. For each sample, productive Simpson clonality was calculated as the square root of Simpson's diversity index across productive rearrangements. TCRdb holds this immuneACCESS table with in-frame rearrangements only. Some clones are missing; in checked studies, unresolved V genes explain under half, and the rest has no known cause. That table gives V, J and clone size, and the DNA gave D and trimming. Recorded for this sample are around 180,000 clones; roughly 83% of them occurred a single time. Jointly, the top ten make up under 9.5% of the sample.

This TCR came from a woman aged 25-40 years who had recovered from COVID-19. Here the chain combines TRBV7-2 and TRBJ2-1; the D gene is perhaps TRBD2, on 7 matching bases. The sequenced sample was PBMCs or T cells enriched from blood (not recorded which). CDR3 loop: CASSDTTGRVYNEQFF. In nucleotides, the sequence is TGTGCCAGCAGCGATACTACAGGGAGGGTCTACAATGAGCAGTTCTTC.